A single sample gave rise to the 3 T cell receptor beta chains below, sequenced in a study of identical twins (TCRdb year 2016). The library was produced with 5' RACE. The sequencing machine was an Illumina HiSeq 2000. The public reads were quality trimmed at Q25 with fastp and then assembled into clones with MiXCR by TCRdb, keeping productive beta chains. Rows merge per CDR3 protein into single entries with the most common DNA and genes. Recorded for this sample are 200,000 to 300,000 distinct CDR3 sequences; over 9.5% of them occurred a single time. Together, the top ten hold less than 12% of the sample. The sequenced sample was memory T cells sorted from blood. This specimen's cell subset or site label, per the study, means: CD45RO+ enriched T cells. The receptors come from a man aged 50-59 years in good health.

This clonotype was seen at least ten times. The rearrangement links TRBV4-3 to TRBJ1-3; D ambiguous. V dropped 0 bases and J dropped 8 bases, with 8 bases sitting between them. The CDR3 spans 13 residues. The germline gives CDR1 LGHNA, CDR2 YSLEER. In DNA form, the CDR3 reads TGCGCCAGCAGCCAAGATTGGGGATACACCATATATTTT. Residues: CASSQDWGYTIYF.

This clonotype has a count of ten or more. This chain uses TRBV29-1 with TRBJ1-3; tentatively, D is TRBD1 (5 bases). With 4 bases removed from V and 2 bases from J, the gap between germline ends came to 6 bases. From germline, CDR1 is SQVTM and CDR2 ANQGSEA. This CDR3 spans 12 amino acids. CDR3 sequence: CSVVTAGNTIYF. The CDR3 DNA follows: TGCAGCGTTGTGACAGCTGGAAACACCATATATTTT.

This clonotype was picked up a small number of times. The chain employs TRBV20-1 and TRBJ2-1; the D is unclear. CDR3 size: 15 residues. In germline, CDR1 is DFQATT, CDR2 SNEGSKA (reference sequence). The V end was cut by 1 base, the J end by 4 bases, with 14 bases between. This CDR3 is CSARGARSLYNEQFF. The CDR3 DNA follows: TGCAGTGCTAGAGGCGCCAGGAGCTTATACAATGAGCAGTTCTTC.